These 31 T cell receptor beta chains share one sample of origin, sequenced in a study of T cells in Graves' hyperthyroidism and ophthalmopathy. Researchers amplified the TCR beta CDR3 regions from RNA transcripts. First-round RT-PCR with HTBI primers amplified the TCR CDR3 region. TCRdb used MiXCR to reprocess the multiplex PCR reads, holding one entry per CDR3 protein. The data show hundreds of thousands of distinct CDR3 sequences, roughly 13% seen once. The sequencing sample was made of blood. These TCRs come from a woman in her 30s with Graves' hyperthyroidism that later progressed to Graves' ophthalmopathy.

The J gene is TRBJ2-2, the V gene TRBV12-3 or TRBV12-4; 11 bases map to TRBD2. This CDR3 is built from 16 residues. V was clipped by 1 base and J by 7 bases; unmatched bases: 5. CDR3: CASSLGGLAGLGELFF. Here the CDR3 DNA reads TGTGCCAGCAGTTTAGGCGGACTAGCGGGCCTCGGGGAGCTGTTTTTT.

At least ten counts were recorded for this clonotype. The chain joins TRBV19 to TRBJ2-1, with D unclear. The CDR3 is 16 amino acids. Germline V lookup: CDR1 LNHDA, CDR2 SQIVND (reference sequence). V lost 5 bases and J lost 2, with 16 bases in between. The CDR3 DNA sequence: TGTGCCAGTAGTTCCGGTTTCGCGTCAACCTACAATGAGCAGTTCTTC. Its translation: CASSSGFASTYNEQFF. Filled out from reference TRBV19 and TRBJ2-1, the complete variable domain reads DGGITQSPKYLFRKEGQNVTLSCEQNLNHDAMYWYRQDPGQGLRLIYYSQIVNDFQKGDIAEGYSVSREKKESFPLTVTSAQKNPTAFYLCASSSGFASTYNEQFFGPGTRLTVL.

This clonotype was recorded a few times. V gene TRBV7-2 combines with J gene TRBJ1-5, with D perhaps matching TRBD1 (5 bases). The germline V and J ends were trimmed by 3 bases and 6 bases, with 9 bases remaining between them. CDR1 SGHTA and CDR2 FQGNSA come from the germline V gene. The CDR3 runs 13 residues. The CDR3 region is CASSLTEAQPQHF. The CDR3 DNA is TGTGCCAGCAGCTTGACAGAAGCTCAGCCCCAGCATTTT. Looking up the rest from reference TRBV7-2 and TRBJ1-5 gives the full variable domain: GAGVSQSPSNKVTEKGKDVELRCDPISGHTALYWYRQSLGQGLEFLIYFQGNSAPDKSGLPSDRFSAERTGGSVSTLTIQRTQQEDSAVYLCASSLTEAQPQHFGDGTRLSIL.

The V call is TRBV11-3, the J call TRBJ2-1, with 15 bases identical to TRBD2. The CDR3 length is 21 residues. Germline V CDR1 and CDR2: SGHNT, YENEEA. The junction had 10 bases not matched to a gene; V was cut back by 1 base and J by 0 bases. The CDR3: CASSLGSGTSGRSLSYNEQFF. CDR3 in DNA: TGTGCCAGCAGCTTAGGATCCGGGACTAGCGGGAGGTCCCTCTCCTACAATGAGCAGTTCTTC.

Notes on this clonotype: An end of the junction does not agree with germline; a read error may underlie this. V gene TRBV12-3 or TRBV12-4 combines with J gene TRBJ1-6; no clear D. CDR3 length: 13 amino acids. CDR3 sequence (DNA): TGTGCGAGCAGTCTCACTGCAGACCAACCCCTCCACTTT. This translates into CASSLTADQPLHF.

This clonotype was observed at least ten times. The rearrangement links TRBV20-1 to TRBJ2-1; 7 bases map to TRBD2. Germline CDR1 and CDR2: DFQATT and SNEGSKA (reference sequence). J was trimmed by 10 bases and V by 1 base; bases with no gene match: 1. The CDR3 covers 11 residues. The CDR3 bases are TGCAGTGCTAGAGCTAGCGGAGAGCAGTTCTTC. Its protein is CSARASGEQFF.

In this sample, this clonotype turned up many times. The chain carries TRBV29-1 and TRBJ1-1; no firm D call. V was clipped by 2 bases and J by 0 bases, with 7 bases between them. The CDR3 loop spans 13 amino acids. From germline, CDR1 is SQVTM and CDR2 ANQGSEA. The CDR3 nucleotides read TGCAGCGTTGAAAGGTTCATGAACACTGAAGCTTTCTTT. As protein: CSVERFMNTEAFF.

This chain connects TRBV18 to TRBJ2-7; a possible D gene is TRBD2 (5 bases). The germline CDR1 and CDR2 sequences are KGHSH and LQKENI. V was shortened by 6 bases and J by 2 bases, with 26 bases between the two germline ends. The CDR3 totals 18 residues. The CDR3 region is CASSFSGFEFPIAYEQYF. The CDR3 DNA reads TGTGCCAGCTCTTTCTCGGGATTTGAATTCCCCATAGCCTACGAGCAGTACTTC.

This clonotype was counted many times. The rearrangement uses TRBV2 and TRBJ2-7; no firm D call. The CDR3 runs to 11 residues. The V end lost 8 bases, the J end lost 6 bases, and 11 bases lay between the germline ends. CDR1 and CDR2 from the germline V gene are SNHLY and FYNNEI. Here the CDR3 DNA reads TGTGCCAGCGCGTTTATAGGCGAGCAGTACTTC. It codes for CASAFIGEQYF.

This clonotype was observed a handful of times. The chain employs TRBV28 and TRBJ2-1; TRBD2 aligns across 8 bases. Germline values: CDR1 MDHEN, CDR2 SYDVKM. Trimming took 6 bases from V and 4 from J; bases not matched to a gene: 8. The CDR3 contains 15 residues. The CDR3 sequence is CASRLAGRLYNEQFF. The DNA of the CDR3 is TGTGCCAGCAGGCTAGCGGGCAGGCTATACAATGAGCAGTTCTTC.

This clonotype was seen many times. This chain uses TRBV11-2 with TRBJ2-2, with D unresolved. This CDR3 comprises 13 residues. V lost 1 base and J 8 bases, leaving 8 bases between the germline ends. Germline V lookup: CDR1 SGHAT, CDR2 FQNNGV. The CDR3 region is CASSLGQAGELFF. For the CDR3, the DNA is TGTGCCAGCAGCTTAGGTCAGGCGGGGGAGCTGTTTTTT. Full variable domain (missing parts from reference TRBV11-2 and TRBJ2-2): EAGVAQSPRYKIIEKRQSVAFWCNPISGHATLYWYQQILGQGPKLLIQFQNNGVVDDSQLPKDRFSAERLKGVDSTLKIQPAKLEDSAVYLCASSLGQAGELFFGEGSRLTVL.

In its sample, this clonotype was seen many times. DNA of the CDR3: TGTGCCAGCAGCCCGACAGGGCACACTGAAGCTTTCTTT. Translating gives CASSPTGHTEAFF. The rearrangement joins TRBV12-3 or TRBV12-4 to TRBJ1-1; 7 nucleotides match TRBD1. The CDR3 is made up of 13 amino acids. V gave up 6 bases and J gave up 3 bases; unmatched junction bases: 4.

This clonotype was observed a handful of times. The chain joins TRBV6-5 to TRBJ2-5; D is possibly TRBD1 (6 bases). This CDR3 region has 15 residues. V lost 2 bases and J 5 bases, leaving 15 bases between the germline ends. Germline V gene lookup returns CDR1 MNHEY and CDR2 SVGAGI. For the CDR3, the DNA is TGTGCCAGCAGTTACGAGGGACACGGTCGGGAGACCCAGTACTTC. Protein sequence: CASSYEGHGRETQYF.

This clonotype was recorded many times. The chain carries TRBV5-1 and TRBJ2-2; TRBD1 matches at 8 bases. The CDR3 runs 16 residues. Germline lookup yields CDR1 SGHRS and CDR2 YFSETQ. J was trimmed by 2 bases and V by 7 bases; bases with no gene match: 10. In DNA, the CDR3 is TGCGCCAGCGCGGAGTTGACAGGGGTAAACACCGGGGAGCTGTTTTTT. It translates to CASAELTGVNTGELFF.

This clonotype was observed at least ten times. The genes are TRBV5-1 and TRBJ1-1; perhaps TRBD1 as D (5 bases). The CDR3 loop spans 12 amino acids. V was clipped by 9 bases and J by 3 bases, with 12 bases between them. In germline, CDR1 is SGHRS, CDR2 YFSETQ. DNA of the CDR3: TGCGCCACCTCGGCGGGGGACACTGAAGCTTTCTTT. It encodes CATSAGDTEAFF. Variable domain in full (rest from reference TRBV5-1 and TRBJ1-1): KAGVTQTPRYLIKTRGQQVTLSCSPISGHRSVSWYQQTPGQGLQFLFEYFSETQRNKGNFPGRFSGRQFSNSRSEMNVSTLELGDSALYLCATSAGDTEAFFGQGTRLTVV.

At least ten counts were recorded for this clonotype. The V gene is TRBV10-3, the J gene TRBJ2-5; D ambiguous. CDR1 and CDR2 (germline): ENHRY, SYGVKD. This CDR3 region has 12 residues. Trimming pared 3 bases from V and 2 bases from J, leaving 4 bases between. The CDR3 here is CAISDQQETQYF. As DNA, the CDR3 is TGTGCCATCAGTGACCAGCAAGAGACCCAGTACTTC.

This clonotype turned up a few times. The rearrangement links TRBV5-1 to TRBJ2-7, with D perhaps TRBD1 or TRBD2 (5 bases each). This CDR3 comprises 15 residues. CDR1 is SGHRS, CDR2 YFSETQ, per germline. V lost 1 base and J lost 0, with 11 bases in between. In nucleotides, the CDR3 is TGCGCCAGCAGCTTGCGGCCAGGGAGCTCCTACGAGCAGTACTTC. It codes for CASSLRPGSSYEQYF.

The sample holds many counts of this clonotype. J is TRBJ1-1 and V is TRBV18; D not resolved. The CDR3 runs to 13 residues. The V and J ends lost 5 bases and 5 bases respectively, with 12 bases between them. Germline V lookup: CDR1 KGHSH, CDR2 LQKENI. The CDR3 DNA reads TGTGCCAGCTCATCGACTGCAGATACTGAAGCTTTCTTT. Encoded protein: CASSSTADTEAFF.

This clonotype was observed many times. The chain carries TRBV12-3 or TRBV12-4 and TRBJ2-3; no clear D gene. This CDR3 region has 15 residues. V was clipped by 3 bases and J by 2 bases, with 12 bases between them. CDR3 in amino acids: CASSLSTTDTDTQYF. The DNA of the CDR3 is TGTGCCAGCAGTTTGTCTACCACTGACACAGATACGCAGTATTTT.

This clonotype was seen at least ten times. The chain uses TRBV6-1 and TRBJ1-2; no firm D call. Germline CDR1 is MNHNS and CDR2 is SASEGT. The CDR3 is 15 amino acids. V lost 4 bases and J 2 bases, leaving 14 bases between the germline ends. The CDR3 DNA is TGTGCCAGCAGTGTTAGGACGGAAACCAACTATGGCTACACCTTC. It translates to CASSVRTETNYGYTF.

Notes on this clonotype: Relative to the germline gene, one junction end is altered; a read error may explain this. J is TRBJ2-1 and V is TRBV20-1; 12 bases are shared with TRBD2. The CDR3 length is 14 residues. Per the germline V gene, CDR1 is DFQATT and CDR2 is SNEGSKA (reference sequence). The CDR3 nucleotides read TGCAGTGCTAGTAGACTAGCGGGAGTTCATGAACAGTTCTTC. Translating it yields CSASRLAGVHEQFF.

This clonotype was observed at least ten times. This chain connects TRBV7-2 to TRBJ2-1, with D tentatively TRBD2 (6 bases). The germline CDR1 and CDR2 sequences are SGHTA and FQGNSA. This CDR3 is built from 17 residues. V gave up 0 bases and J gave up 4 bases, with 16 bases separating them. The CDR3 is CASSLAPLVGGYNEQFF. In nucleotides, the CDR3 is TGTGCCAGCAGCTTAGCACCCCTAGTTGGGGGGTACAATGAGCAGTTCTTC.

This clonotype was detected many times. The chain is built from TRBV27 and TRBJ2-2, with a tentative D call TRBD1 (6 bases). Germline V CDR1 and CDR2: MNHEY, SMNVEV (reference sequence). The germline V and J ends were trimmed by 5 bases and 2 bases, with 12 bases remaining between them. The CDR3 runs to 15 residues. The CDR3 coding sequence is TGTGCCAGCAGTCCAGGACAGACCAACACCGGGGAGCTGTTTTTT. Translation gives CASSPGQTNTGELFF.

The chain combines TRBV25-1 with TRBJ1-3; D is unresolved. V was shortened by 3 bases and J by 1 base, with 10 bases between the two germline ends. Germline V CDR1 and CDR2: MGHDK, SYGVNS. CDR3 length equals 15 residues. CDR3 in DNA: TGTGCCAGCAGTGACCAGTATGAATCTGGAAACACCATATATTTT. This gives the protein CASSDQYESGNTIYF.

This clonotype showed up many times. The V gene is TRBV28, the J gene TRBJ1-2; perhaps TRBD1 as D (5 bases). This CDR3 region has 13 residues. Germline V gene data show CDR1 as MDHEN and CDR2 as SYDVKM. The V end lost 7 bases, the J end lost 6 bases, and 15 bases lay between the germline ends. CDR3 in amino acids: CASTGISLDGYTF. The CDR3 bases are TGTGCCAGCACAGGGATCTCTTTAGATGGCTACACCTTC.

The CDR3 DNA follows: TGCGCCAGCAGCCGCACTAGCGGGAACGGTCTCGAGCAGTACTTC. Translating gives CASSRTSGNGLEQYF. The J gene is TRBJ2-7, the V gene TRBV4-1; 10 bases are a match to TRBD2. Germline values: CDR1 MGHRA, CDR2 YSYEKL. The V and J ends lost 4 bases and 6 bases, in that order; junction bases with no gene match: 9. CDR3 size: 15 residues.

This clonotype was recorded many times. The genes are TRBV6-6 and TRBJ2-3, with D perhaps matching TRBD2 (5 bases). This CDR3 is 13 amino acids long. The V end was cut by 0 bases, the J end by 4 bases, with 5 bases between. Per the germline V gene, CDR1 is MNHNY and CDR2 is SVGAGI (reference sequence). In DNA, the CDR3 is TGTGCCAGCAGTTACTCGAGGGCAGATACGCAGTATTTT. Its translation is CASSYSRADTQYF.

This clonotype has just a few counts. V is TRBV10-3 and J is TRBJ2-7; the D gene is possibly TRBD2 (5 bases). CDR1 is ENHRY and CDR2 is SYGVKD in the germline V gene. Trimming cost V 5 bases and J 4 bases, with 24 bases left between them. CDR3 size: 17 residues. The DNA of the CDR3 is TGTGCCATCAGTAAGGGCCGGGGAGAGCCGGGGTTTTACGAGCAGTACTTC. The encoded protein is CAISKGRGEPGFYEQYF.

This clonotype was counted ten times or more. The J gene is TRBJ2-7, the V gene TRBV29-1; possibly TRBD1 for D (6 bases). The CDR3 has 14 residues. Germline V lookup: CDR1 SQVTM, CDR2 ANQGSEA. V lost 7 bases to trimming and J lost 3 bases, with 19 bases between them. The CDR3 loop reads CSAVRGDTLYEQYF. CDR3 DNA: TGCAGCGCCGTACGTGGGGACACACTCTACGAGCAGTACTTC.

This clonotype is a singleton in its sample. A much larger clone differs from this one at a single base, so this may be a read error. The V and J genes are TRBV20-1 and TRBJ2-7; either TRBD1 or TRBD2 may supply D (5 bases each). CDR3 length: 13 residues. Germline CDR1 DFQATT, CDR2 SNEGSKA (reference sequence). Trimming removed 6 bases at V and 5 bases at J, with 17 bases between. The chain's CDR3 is CSALRGVPHEQYF. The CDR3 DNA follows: TGCAGTGCCCTGAGGGGCGTCCCTCACGAGCAGTACTTC.

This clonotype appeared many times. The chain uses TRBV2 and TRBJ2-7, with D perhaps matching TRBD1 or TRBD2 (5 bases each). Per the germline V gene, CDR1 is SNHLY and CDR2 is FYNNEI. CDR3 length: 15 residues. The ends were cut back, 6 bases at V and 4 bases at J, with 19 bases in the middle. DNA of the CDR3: TGTGCCAGCAGGGGCGCCGGGACGGATTCGTACGAGCAGTACTTC. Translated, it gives CASRGAGTDSYEQYF.